These 16 T cell receptor beta chains were all obtained from the same sample, sequenced in a study of Ad26.COV2.S vaccination and SARS-CoV-2 variants. Assay: immunoSEQ multiplex PCR; the TCRdb copy retains only in-frame clones and omits some. The repertoire holds 350,000 to 550,000 clones, with about 91% as singletons. Described treatment: some 20 received Ad26.COV2.S at low or high dose, single or two shots; about 5 received placebo; per-sample allocation not given. Specimens were obtained on day 63 following the first vaccine or placebo injection. Sequencing was performed on peripheral blood, taken in a trial of Ad26.COV2.S vaccine versus placebo. The receptor set was obtained from a person between 18 and 60 years old who received the Ad26.COV2.S COVID-19 vaccine or a placebo.

The rearrangement joins TRBV7-2 to TRBJ2-2, with a weak D call TRBD1 (5 bases). Looked up from germline, CDR1 is SGHTA and CDR2 is FQGNSA. V was pared by 5 bases and J by 0 bases, with 10 bases between. This CDR3 contains 15 residues. The CDR3 reads CASSRDSANTGELFF. The CDR3 region has the DNA TGTGCCAGCAGCCGTGACAGCGCGAACACCGGGGAGCTGTTTTTT. The entire variable domain, with the rest obtained from reference TRBV7-2 and TRBJ2-2, is as follows: GAGVSQSPSNKVTEKGKDVELRCDPISGHTALYWYRQSLGQGLEFLIYFQGNSAPDKSGLPSDRFSAERTGGSVSTLTIQRTQQEDSAVYLCASSRDSANTGELFFGEGSRLTVL.

V is TRBV10-2 and J is TRBJ2-5; D gene uncertain. Germline V lookup: CDR1 WSHSY, CDR2 SAAADI. The CDR3 spans 14 residues. Deletions cut 3 bases from V and 3 bases from J, with 11 bases between. The CDR3 sequence: CASSEKSLEETQYF. CDR3 bases: TGCGCCAGCAGTGAAAAATCGCTTGAAGAGACCCAGTACTTC.

The chain carries TRBV2 and TRBJ1-1; D not resolved. CDR3 length: 13 residues. Germline V gene data show CDR1 as SNHLY and CDR2 as FYNNEI. The V end was cut by 6 bases, the J end by 3 bases, with 11 bases between. The CDR3 reads CASSVDKHTEAFF. DNA of the CDR3: TGTGCCAGCAGCGTTGACAAGCACACTGAAGCTTTCTTT.

The CDR3, as DNA: TGCGCCAGCAGCCGCACCAGAAACCACTACGAGCAGTACGTC. Encoded protein: CASSRTRNHYEQYV. V and J are TRBV4-3 and TRBJ2-7; unclear D gene. This CDR3 spans 14 amino acids. Germline CDR1 reads LGHNA; CDR2 reads YSLEER. Between the trimmed V and J ends, which lost 4 bases and 3 bases, there was a span of 13 bases.

The chain joins TRBV21-1 to TRBJ1-6; TRBD1, the table's D call, was not compared with the DNA. TRBV21-1 is labeled a pseudogene. This CDR3 comprises 13 residues. CDR3: CASFREGDSPLHF. The CDR3 DNA sequence: TGTGCCAGCTTCAGGGAAGGGGATTCACCCCTCCACTTT.

The chain employs TRBV5-1 and TRBJ1-3, with D possibly being TRBD1 (6 bases). The CDR3 is made up of 13 amino acids. Germline CDR1 reads SGHRS; CDR2 reads YFSETQ. V was pared by 3 bases and J by 4 bases, with 8 bases between. This chain's CDR3 is CASSSGEGNTIYF. As DNA, the CDR3 is TGCGCCAGCAGCTCAGGGGAAGGAAACACCATATATTTT.

V usage is TRBV3-1 (or the pseudogene TRBV3-2) and J usage is TRBJ1-6; D is uncertain. The germline V gene has CDR1 LGHDT and CDR2 YNNKEL (reference sequence). CDR3 size: 13 residues. Trimming cost V 5 bases and J 6 bases, with 8 bases left between them. This CDR3 is CASSYGPNSPLHF. As DNA, the CDR3 is TGTGCCAGCAGCTACGGGCCTAATTCACCCCTCCACTTT.

This clone has just one count. This chain connects TRBV7-2 to TRBJ1-5; the D is unclear. V was cut by 2 bases and J by 7 bases, with 9 bases left in between. The CDR3 is 13 amino acids. Germline V gene sequence: CDR1 SGHTA, CDR2 FQGNSA. The CDR3 here is CASSLQEEQPQHF. CDR3 bases: TGTGCCAGCAGCTTACAGGAAGAGCAGCCCCAGCATTTT. Combining the CDR3 with reference TRBV7-2 and TRBJ1-5 gives the whole variable domain GAGVSQSPSNKVTEKGKDVELRCDPISGHTALYWYRQSLGQGLEFLIYFQGNSAPDKSGLPSDRFSAERTGGSVSTLTIQRTQQEDSAVYLCASSLQEEQPQHFGDGTRLSIL.

The chain employs TRBV4-1 and TRBJ1-5; tentative D call: TRBD1 (5 bases). Looked up from germline, CDR1 is MGHRA and CDR2 is YSYEKL. This CDR3 contains 15 residues. Trimming left V 4 bases short and J 3 bases short, with 13 bases between. The CDR3 sequence: CASSRLDSPNQPQHF. The CDR3, as DNA: TGCGCCAGCAGCCGCCTAGACAGCCCCAATCAGCCCCAGCATTTT.

The rearrangement uses TRBV28 and TRBJ1-2; D gene ambiguous. This CDR3 is built from 14 residues. Trimming removed 3 bases at V and 2 bases at J, with 10 bases between. CDR1 and CDR2 from the germline V gene are MDHEN and SYDVKM. The CDR3 DNA reads TGTGCCAGCAGTTTCGGCAGAAAAAACTATGGCTACACCTTC. Its translation is CASSFGRKNYGYTF.

The gene calls are TRBV11-2 and TRBJ1-1; 7 bases line up with TRBD1. The CDR3 spans 15 residues. In germline, CDR1 is SGHAT, CDR2 FQNNGV. V gave up 6 bases and J gave up 1 base; unmatched junction bases: 8. CDR3 bases: TGTGCCAGCAGACGAGCGGGACAGCAGAACACTGAAGCTTTCTTT. It encodes CASRRAGQQNTEAFF.

The chain joins TRBV5-4 to TRBJ1-3, with 7 bases lining up with TRBD1. Germline V gives CDR1 SGHNT, CDR2 YYREEE (reference sequence). Unmatched junction bases numbered 7, after V lost 3 bases and J lost 4 bases. The CDR3 runs 15 residues. The CDR3 DNA follows: TGTGCCAGCAGCTCCAGGGGGTCGGGAGGAAACACCATATATTTT. This translates into CASSSRGSGGNTIYF.

The V gene is TRBV5-4, the J gene TRBJ1-3, with D maybe TRBD1 (6 bases). The CDR3 is 14 residues long. V lost 0 bases to trimming and J lost 5 bases, with 9 bases between them. Germline assignment: CDR1 SGHNT and CDR2 YYREEE (reference sequence). This CDR3 is CASSLGTERNTIYF. The CDR3, as DNA: TGTGCCAGCAGCTTGGGGACAGAGAGAAACACCATATATTTT.

V gene TRBV7-2 combines with J gene TRBJ1-3, with D hard to call. Trimming pared 5 bases from V and 3 bases from J, leaving 14 bases between. The CDR3 is made up of 15 amino acids. Looked up from germline, CDR1 is SGHTA and CDR2 is FQGNSA. The CDR3 DNA follows: TGTGCCAGCAGCCAGGTGGTTCGGGTTGGAAACACCATATATTTT. As protein: CASSQVVRVGNTIYF.

The chain joins TRBV5-1 to TRBJ2-5; D is unresolved. Trimming removed 0 bases from V and 1 base from J, with 1 base in between. CDR1 is SGHRS, CDR2 YFSETQ, per germline. This CDR3 contains 12 residues. The CDR3 is CASSLAQETQYF. The CDR3 DNA follows: TGCGCCAGCAGCTTGGCCCAAGAGACCCAGTACTTC.

The rearrangement links TRBV5-6 to TRBJ1-4; D is ambiguous. CDR1 SGHDT and CDR2 YYEEEE come from the germline V gene. The CDR3 totals 15 residues. Between the trimmed V and J ends, which lost 0 bases and 0 bases, there was a span of 6 bases. The CDR3 nucleotides read TGTGCCAGCAGCTTGGTGGCAGCAACTAATGAAAAACTGTTTTTT. Translation gives CASSLVAATNEKLFF.